This entry features one TCR beta chain sequence. The data were taken from a study of shared clonotypes between healthy human individuals. Study background: Per donor, CD8 memory used one plate, CD8 naive used two, CD4 memory used three and CD4 naive used three.

Germline assignment: CDR1 GTSNPN and CDR2 SVGIG (reference sequence). J gave up 4 bases and V 0 bases, and 10 bases lay outside the gene matches. There are 17 residues in the CDR3. Clones were read by immunoSEQ multiplex PCR, and TCRdb kept only the in-frame ones, dropping some. The repertoire has about 2 million clones, roughly 96% of them found once; the top ten carry 0.1% to 0.15%. This clonotype was sampled from a man aged 18 to 30 in good health. This chain connects TRBV30 to TRBJ2-1, with 9 bases matching TRBD2. Specimen: naive CD4+ T cells sorted from blood. Documented subset: CD45RA+ positively selected. CDR3 in amino acids: CAWSVSLWRGGYNEQFF. In nucleotides, the CDR3 is TGTGCCTGGAGTGTATCGTTATGGCGGGGGGGGTACAATGAGCAGTTCTTC.